These 25 T cell receptor beta chains share one sample of origin, sequenced in a study of blood T cell repertoires in COVID-19. Data came from immunoSEQ multiplex PCR; TCRdb stores just in-frame clones and leaves some out. This table holds 150,000 or so clones, about 85% found once. Sequencing used PBMCs or T cells enriched from blood (not recorded which). The receptors derive from a woman aged 50 to 65 who had recovered from COVID-19.

The V gene is TRBV6-2 or TRBV6-3, the J gene TRBJ1-2; TRBD1 might be the D (5 bases). V shed 4 bases and J shed 4 bases, with 10 bases lying between them. Germline V gene sequence: CDR1 MNHEY, CDR2 SVGEGT. The CDR3 length is 13 residues. CDR3 amino acids: CASSSRQGYGYTF. CDR3 DNA sequence: TGTGCCAGCAGTTCGAGGCAGGGCTATGGCTACACCTTC.

There are a few counts of this clone. The chain uses TRBV9 and TRBJ2-2; 8 positions agree with TRBD2. The germline gives CDR1 SGDLS, CDR2 YYNGEE. With 3 bases clipped from V and 7 bases from J, the junction kept 2 bases outside the gene matches. The CDR3 spans 13 residues. The CDR3 DNA follows: TGTGCCAGCAGCGCCGGGACTAGCGGGGAGCTGTTTTTT. Amino acids: CASSAGTSGELFF. Supplemented by reference TRBV9 and TRBJ2-2, the full variable domain reads DSGVTQTPKHLITATGQRVTLRCSPRSGDLSVYWYQQSLDQGLQFLIQYYNGEERAKGNILERFSAQQFPDLHSELNLSSLELGDSALYFCASSAGTSGELFFGEGSRLTVL.

V is TRBV3-1 (or the pseudogene TRBV3-2) and J is TRBJ1-2, with 11 bases identical to TRBD1. Germline loops: CDR1 LGHDT, CDR2 YNNKEL (reference sequence). With 6 bases clipped from V and 4 bases from J, the junction kept 4 bases outside the gene matches. This CDR3 is built from 14 residues. CDR3 in DNA: TGTGCCAGCAGACGGACAGGGGGCGCCTATGGCTACACCTTC. This gives the protein CASRRTGGAYGYTF.

V usage is TRBV5-1 and J usage is TRBJ2-2; 9 positions agree with TRBD1. CDR1 is SGHRS, CDR2 YFSETQ, per germline. The CDR3 covers 16 residues. The V gene end was trimmed by 1 base and the J gene end by 3 bases; junction bases not matched to a gene: 4. CDR3 sequence: CASSLQGTGHTGELFF. CDR3 coding DNA: TGCGCCAGCAGCTTGCAAGGGACAGGGCACACCGGGGAGCTGTTTTTT.

The chain links TRBV4-3 to TRBJ1-5; 9 nucleotides agree with TRBD1. The V and J ends lost 4 bases and 4 bases, in that order; junction bases with no gene match: 5. This CDR3 is 15 amino acids long. The germline gives CDR1 LGHNA, CDR2 YSLEER. The CDR3 here is CASSRGTGTNQPQHF. Here the CDR3 DNA reads TGCGCCAGCAGCCGAGGGACAGGGACAAATCAGCCCCAGCATTTT.

The chain combines TRBV11-3 with TRBJ2-2, with 10 bases aligning to TRBD1. V trimming: 4 bases; J trimming: 3 bases; junction bases outside the gene matches: 8. Germline loops: CDR1 SGHNT, CDR2 YENEEA. The CDR3 is 17 residues long. CDR3 protein: CASSSLRGTGDTGELFF. In nucleotides, the CDR3 is TGTGCCAGCAGCTCACTCAGGGGGACAGGGGACACCGGGGAGCTGTTTTTT. The full variable domain, with the rest looked up from reference TRBV11-3 and TRBJ2-2, is EAGVVQSPRYKIIEKKQPVAFWCNPISGHNTLYWYLQNLGQGPELLIRYENEEAVDDSQLPKDRFSAERLKGVDSTLKIQPAELGDSAVYLCASSSLRGTGDTGELFFGEGSRLTVL.

DNA for the CDR3: TGTGCCAGCAGCTTGGGCGTCGAGCAGTACTTC. The encoded protein is CASSLGVEQYF. V gene TRBV7-8 combines with J gene TRBJ2-7; D call uncertain. The V end was cut by 3 bases, the J end by 6 bases, with 6 bases between. Germline lookup yields CDR1 SGHVS and CDR2 FQNEAQ. This CDR3 has 11 residues.

This chain uses TRBV28 with TRBJ2-6; weak D call: TRBD1 (5 bases). V lost 2 bases and J lost 2, with 13 bases in between. The CDR3 has 17 amino acids. Germline-derived CDR1 and CDR2 are MDHEN and SYDVKM. The CDR3 coding sequence is TGTGCCAGCAGTTTAAGGCAGGGTGGCGCTGGGGCCAACGTCCTGACTTTC. As protein: CASSLRQGGAGANVLTF.

The chain couples TRBV7-2 to TRBJ2-1; tentatively, D is TRBD2 (5 bases). The CDR3 contains 15 residues. Germline loops: CDR1 SGHTA, CDR2 FQGNSA. V was shortened by 3 bases and J by 4 bases, with 13 bases between the two germline ends. CDR3 residues: CASSFVSGGYNEQFF. CDR3 nucleotides: TGTGCCAGCAGCTTTGTATCCGGAGGTTACAATGAGCAGTTCTTC.

In its sample, this clone was seen once. The chain joins TRBV27 to TRBJ2-7; TRBD1 matches at 9 bases. The V segment lost 2 bases and the J segment 6 bases; nucleotides outside the gene matches: 11. Germline lookup yields CDR1 MNHEY and CDR2 SMNVEV (reference sequence). The CDR3 sequence is 16 residues long. The CDR3 is CASSLVGGTGFLEQYF. The DNA for the CDR3 is TGTGCCAGCAGTTTAGTGGGTGGGACAGGGTTTCTCGAGCAGTACTTC.

The rearrangement uses TRBV27 and TRBJ1-2, with D possibly matching TRBD1 (5 bases). Germline lookup yields CDR1 MNHEY and CDR2 SMNVEV (reference sequence). V was trimmed by 3 bases and J by 10 bases, leaving 15 bases between them. The CDR3 covers 13 residues. CDR3 amino acids: CASSFLGVDLYTF. CDR3 DNA: TGTGCCAGCAGTTTTCTAGGGGTGGACCTCTACACCTTC.

The J gene is TRBJ2-1, the V gene TRBV7-9; D unclear. Germline V gives CDR1 SEHNR, CDR2 FQNEAQ (reference sequence). Trimming took 5 bases from V and 0 from J, leaving 5 bases between them. The CDR3 covers 13 residues. This chain's CDR3 is CASSPLSYNEQFF. Here the CDR3 DNA reads TGTGCCAGCAGCCCTCTCTCCTACAATGAGCAGTTCTTC.

This clone was seen only a few times. The rearrangement joins TRBV5-6 to TRBJ2-7; no definite D call. The V gene's germline CDR1 is SGHDT and CDR2 YYEEEE. Trimming pared 7 bases from V and 4 bases from J, leaving 15 bases between. The CDR3 has 13 residues. CDR3 DNA sequence: TGTGCCAGCTCCGTCGGCAGAGGATACGAGCAGTACTTC. Encoded protein: CASSVGRGYEQYF. Based on the CDR3 plus reference TRBV5-6 and TRBJ2-7, the full variable domain is DAGVTQSPTHLIKTRGQQVTLRCSPKSGHDTVSWYQQALGQGPQFIFQYYEEEERQRGNFPDRFSGHQFPNYSSELNVNALLLGDSALYLCASSVGRGYEQYFGPGTRLTVT.

The J gene is TRBJ2-3, the V gene TRBV13, with D tentatively TRBD2 (6 bases). Germline CDR1 is PRHDT and CDR2 is FYEKMQ (reference sequence). This CDR3 is 15 amino acids long. V was cut by 5 bases and J by 7 bases, with 19 bases left in between. The CDR3 DNA reads as TGTGCCAGCAGCCTGAGCGGGCCGGGTAAAAATACGCAGTATTTT. The encoded protein is CASSLSGPGKNTQYF.

This chain connects TRBV3-1 (or the pseudogene TRBV3-2) to TRBJ2-3; D remains ambiguous. Germline lookup yields CDR1 LGHDT and CDR2 YNNKEL (reference sequence). V was shortened by 6 bases and J by 8 bases, with 9 bases between the two germline ends. The CDR3 runs 11 residues. CDR3 sequence (DNA): TGTGCCAGCAGTCTAGGTTCTACGCAGTATTTT. Translation: CASSLGSTQYF.

The chain uses TRBV5-4 and TRBJ2-5, with 7 positions matching TRBD2. V lost 4 bases, J lost 3 bases, and 12 bases stayed unmatched. The CDR3 totals 16 residues. Germline CDR1 and CDR2: SGHNT and YYREEE (reference sequence). This CDR3 reads CASSPNSVAGKETQYF. The CDR3 bases are TGTGCCAGCAGCCCCAACTCCGTAGCGGGTAAAGAGACCCAGTACTTC.

Here the CDR3 DNA reads TGTGCCAGTGACAGGGTCCACAATGAGCAGTTCTTC. Translation gives CASDRVHNEQFF. This chain joins TRBV24-1 and TRBJ2-1, with TRBD1 matching 7 bases. CDR3 length: 12 residues. Germline assignment: CDR1 KGHDR and CDR2 SFDVKD. With V trimmed by 11 bases and J by 5 bases, 5 bases remained unmatched.

V usage is TRBV21-1 and J usage is TRBJ1-1. TRBV21-1 is noted as a pseudogene. This CDR3 comprises 17 residues. CDR3 loop: CASNLLPGLPGDTEAFF. The CDR3 region has the DNA TGTGCCAGCAACTTACTACCGGGACTCCCGGGGGACACTGAAGCTTTCTTT.

The CDR3 is CASSLARASGELFF. CDR3 nucleotide sequence: TGTGCCAGCAGCTTAGCGCGGGCCTCTGGGGAGCTGTTTTTT. The chain employs TRBV7-2 and TRBJ2-2, with a tentative D call TRBD2 (5 bases). Germline V gene lookup returns CDR1 SGHTA and CDR2 FQGNSA. CDR3 length equals 14 residues. V lost 0 bases and J 8 bases, leaving 10 bases between the germline ends.

The chain uses TRBV6-2 or TRBV6-3 and TRBJ1-6; 9 bases agree with TRBD1. V lost 5 bases to trimming and J lost 4 bases; unmatched junction nucleotides: 15. Germline loops: CDR1 MNHEY, CDR2 SVGEGT. The CDR3 is 19 residues long. CDR3 in amino acids: CASSRDRGDRVRYNSPLHF. The CDR3 bases are TGTGCCAGCAGTCGTGACAGGGGGGATCGAGTCCGGTATAATTCACCCCTCCACTTT.

This sequence joins TRBV18 and TRBJ2-1; 9 nucleotides match TRBD1. Germline V gives CDR1 KGHSH, CDR2 LQKENI. The J segment lost 8 bases and the V segment lost 3 bases, leaving 11 bases of the junction unmatched. The CDR3 is 16 amino acids. CDR3: CASSPLQGAAGYEQFF. The DNA for the CDR3 is TGTGCCAGCTCACCTTTACAGGGGGCGGCGGGGTATGAGCAGTTCTTC.

The chain couples TRBV7-4 to TRBJ1-4; D is possibly TRBD1 (5 bases). This CDR3 has 18 residues. Germline loops: CDR1 SGHVT, CDR2 SQSDAQ. Deletions cut 4 bases from V and 2 bases from J, with 20 bases between. The CDR3 spells CASSSREMGRGTNEKLFF. The CDR3 region has the DNA TGTGCCAGCAGCTCCAGGGAAATGGGACGGGGGACTAATGAAAAACTGTTTTTT.

The chain carries TRBV5-1 and TRBJ2-5; 10 nucleotides align to TRBD1. Germline V lookup: CDR1 SGHRS, CDR2 YFSETQ. Trimming removed 0 bases from V and 4 bases from J; junction bases left unmatched: 0. The CDR3 is made up of 14 amino acids. This chain's CDR3 is CASSLGQGAETQYF. CDR3 bases: TGCGCCAGCAGCTTGGGACAGGGGGCAGAGACCCAGTACTTC.

This CDR3 is CASSGTVPGGLSYGYTF. The CDR3 nucleotides read TGTGCCAGCAGTGGAACGGTCCCGGGGGGCCTCTCCTATGGCTACACCTTC. This chain links TRBV28 with TRBJ1-2; D might be TRBD1 (6 bases). V lost 5 bases, J lost 4 bases, and 23 bases lay in between. Germline V CDR1 and CDR2: MDHEN, SYDVKM. The CDR3 loop spans 17 amino acids.

The chain uses TRBV12-3 or TRBV12-4 and TRBJ1-5; no clear D gene. The CDR3 runs 12 residues. The ends were cut back, 6 bases at V and 8 bases at J, with 11 bases in the middle. The CDR3 DNA sequence: TGTGCCAGCAGACGAGGAACCGAGCCCCAGCATTTT. Encoded protein: CASRRGTEPQHF.